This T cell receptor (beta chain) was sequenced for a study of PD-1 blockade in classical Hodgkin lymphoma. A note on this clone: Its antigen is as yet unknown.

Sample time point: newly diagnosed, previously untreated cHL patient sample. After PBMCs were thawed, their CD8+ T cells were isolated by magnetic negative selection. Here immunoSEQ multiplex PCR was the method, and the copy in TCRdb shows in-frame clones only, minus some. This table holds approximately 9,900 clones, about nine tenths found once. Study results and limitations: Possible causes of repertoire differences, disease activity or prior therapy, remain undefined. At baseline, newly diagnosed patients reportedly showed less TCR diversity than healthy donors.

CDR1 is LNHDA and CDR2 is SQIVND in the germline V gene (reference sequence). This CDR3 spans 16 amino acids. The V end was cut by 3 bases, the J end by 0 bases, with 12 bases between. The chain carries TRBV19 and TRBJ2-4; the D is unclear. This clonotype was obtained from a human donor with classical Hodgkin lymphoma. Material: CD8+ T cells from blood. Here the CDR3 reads CASSIERSLAKNIQYF. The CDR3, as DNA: TGTGCCAGTAGTATCGAGAGGTCCTTAGCCAAAAACATTCAGTACTTC.